These T cell receptor beta chains were read from a single sample in a study of blood T cell repertoires in COVID-19. Sequenced by immunoSEQ multiplex PCR; TCRdb stores in-frame clones only, minus some. The sample yields 150,000 to 200,000 clones, approximately 80% seen once. Sequencing input: peripheral blood. These receptor sequences come from a man in his forties or fifties who had recovered from COVID-19. CDR3s include the opening cysteine and the closing phenylalanine or tryptophan. The D gene is left open where the match is weak. Expanded clones are given a class, and other clones once, few, many or no size at all.

D gene: TRBD1; clone size: .; V gene: TRBV15; J gene: TRBJ2-7; CDR3 DNA: TGTGCCACCAGCAGGGATAGACAGGGGGACTACGAGCAGTACTTC; CDR3 protein: CATSRDRQGDYEQYF
D gene: TRBD2; clone size: few; V gene: TRBV7-2; J gene: TRBJ2-1; CDR3 DNA: TGTGCCAGCAGCTTAGGGTCGACTAGCGGGGGATACAATGAGCAGTTCTTC; CDR3 protein: CASSLGSTSGGYNEQFF
D gene: .; clone size: .; V gene: TRBV5-6; J gene: TRBJ2-3; CDR3 DNA: TGTGCCAGCAGCTTGGAAGCGGCCCTGTCCCGGGGTACGCAGTATTTT; CDR3 protein: CASSLEAALSRGTQYF
D gene: .; clone size: .; V gene: TRBV12-3/TRBV12-4; J gene: TRBJ1-2; CDR3 DNA: TGTGCCAGCAGTTTACAGAGGGGGATCGGCTACACCTTC; CDR3 protein: CASSLQRGIGYTF
D gene: .; clone size: few; V gene: TRBV5-1; J gene: TRBJ1-5; CDR3 DNA: TGCGCCAGCAGCGTAGTGGGGCATCAGCCCCAGCATTTT; CDR3 protein: CASSVVGHQPQHF
D gene: TRBD1; clone size: .; V gene: TRBV7-9; J gene: TRBJ2-7; CDR3 DNA: TGTGCCAGCAGCTTAATGGGACAGGGTGGCGAGCAGTACTTC; CDR3 protein: CASSLMGQGGEQYF
D gene: .; clone size: .; V gene: TRBV28; J gene: TRBJ2-7; CDR3 DNA: TGTGCCAGCAGTTTGGTTGGGACTGGTCCCTACGAGCAGTACTTC; CDR3 protein: CASSLVGTGPYEQYF
D gene: TRBD2; clone size: .; V gene: TRBV6-4; J gene: TRBJ2-1; CDR3 DNA: TGTGCCAGCAGTGACTCCGGGACTAGTAGCAATGAGCAGTTCTTC; CDR3 protein: CASSDSGTSSNEQFF
D gene: TRBD1; clone size: .; V gene: TRBV19; J gene: TRBJ2-7; CDR3 DNA: TGTGCCAGTAGTAAGGACAGGTACCACGAGCAGTACTTC; CDR3 protein: CASSKDRYHEQYF
D gene: .; clone size: .; V gene: TRBV6-5; J gene: TRBJ2-1; CDR3 DNA: TGTGCCAGCAGTTACACTTACTACAATGAGCAGTTCTTC; CDR3 protein: CASSYTYYNEQFF
D gene: .; clone size: .; V gene: TRBV19; J gene: TRBJ1-1; CDR3 DNA: TGTGCCAGTATGGGGCGGATTCCGTTGTTCTTT; CDR3 protein: CASMGRIPLFF
D gene: .; clone size: .; V gene: TRBV4-1; J gene: TRBJ1-4; CDR3 DNA: TGCGCCAGCAGCCGAGCGGTGGGTGAAAAACTGTTTTTT; CDR3 protein: CASSRAVGEKLFF
D gene: .; clone size: .; V gene: TRBV6-5; J gene: TRBJ1-3; CDR3 DNA: TGTGCCAGCAGTTACGGAGGGGTTTCTGGAAACACCATATATTTT; CDR3 protein: CASSYGGVSGNTIYF
D gene: .; clone size: once; V gene: TRBV2; J gene: TRBJ2-5; CDR3 DNA: TGTGCCAGCAGAGTACAAGGGGAAGCTTTGGAGACCCAGTACTTC; CDR3 protein: CASRVQGEALETQYF
D gene: .; clone size: once; V gene: TRBV19; J gene: TRBJ2-2; CDR3 DNA: TGTGCCAGTAGTATAGTTGTCGGCAGGGCAGTAGGGGAGCTGTTTTTT; CDR3 protein: CASSIVVGRAVGELFF
D gene: TRBD1; clone size: .; V gene: TRBV6-2/TRBV6-3; J gene: TRBJ1-5; CDR3 DNA: TGTGCCAGCAGTTACTCTGGCAGGGGGAATCAGCCCCAGCATTTT; CDR3 protein: CASSYSGRGNQPQHF
D gene: .; clone size: many; V gene: TRBV4-3; J gene: TRBJ1-1; CDR3 DNA: TGCGCCAGCAGCCAAGATCTAGAGTCATTCAGAGCTTTCTTT; CDR3 protein: CASSQDLESFRAFF
D gene: .; clone size: .; V gene: TRBV6-6; J gene: TRBJ2-2; CDR3 DNA: TGTGCCAGCAGCGATCTAGGGAGTACCGGGGAGCTGTTTTTT; CDR3 protein: CASSDLGSTGELFF
D gene: .; clone size: .; V gene: TRBV7-3; J gene: TRBJ2-2; CDR3 DNA: TGTGCCAGCAGCTTGTACTTCGGCGGGGAGCTGTTTTTT; CDR3 protein: CASSLYFGGELFF
D gene: TRBD2; clone size: .; V gene: TRBV19; J gene: TRBJ2-7; CDR3 DNA: TGTGCCAGTAGTATTACGACTAGCGGAACCTACGAGCAGTACTTC; CDR3 protein: CASSITTSGTYEQYF
D gene: TRBD2; clone size: once; V gene: TRBV4-2; J gene: TRBJ2-1; CDR3 DNA: TGTGCCAGCGGGGGACTAGTCAACAACAATGAGCAGTTCTTC; CDR3 protein: CASGGLVNNNEQFF
D gene: TRBD1; clone size: .; V gene: TRBV4-3; J gene: TRBJ2-7; CDR3 DNA: TGCGCCAGCAGCCAATCTAACAGGGGGCCTCCCTACGAGCAGTACTTC; CDR3 protein: CASSQSNRGPPYEQYF
D gene: TRBD1; clone size: once; V gene: TRBV28; J gene: TRBJ1-2; CDR3 DNA: TGTGCCAGCAGTTTCAACAGGGGGAGTGGCTATGGCTACACCTTC; CDR3 protein: CASSFNRGSGYGYTF
D gene: .; clone size: .; V gene: TRBV19; J gene: TRBJ2-1; CDR3 DNA: TGTGCCAGTAGTCTCACTAGAGACAATGAGCAGTTCTTC; CDR3 protein: CASSLTRDNEQFF
D gene: .; clone size: .; V gene: TRBV30; J gene: TRBJ2-2; CDR3 DNA: TGTGCCTGGAGTGGTGGAGGACGCGGGGTTCCTGGGGAGCTGTTTTTT; CDR3 protein: CAWSGGGRGVPGELFF
D gene: .; clone size: .; V gene: TRBV13; J gene: TRBJ2-7; CDR3 DNA: TGTGCCAGCAGCCCACCCCCCTTCGGTACCGAGCAGTACTTC; CDR3 protein: CASSPPPFGTEQYF
D gene: TRBD2; clone size: .; V gene: TRBV9; J gene: TRBJ2-5; CDR3 DNA: TGTGCCAGCAGCCCTCGCCGGGCGGGAGATGGGGAGACCCAGTACTTC; CDR3 protein: CASSPRRAGDGETQYF
D gene: .; clone size: .; V gene: TRBV27; J gene: TRBJ1-6; CDR3 DNA: TGTGCCAGCAGTTTGAATTCGGATAATTCACCCCTCCACTTT; CDR3 protein: CASSLNSDNSPLHF
D gene: TRBD2; clone size: .; V gene: TRBV6-4; J gene: TRBJ2-7; CDR3 DNA: TGTGCCAGCAGTGCCCTACCGGGGGGTTACGAGCAGTACTTC; CDR3 protein: CASSALPGGYEQYF
D gene: TRBD2; clone size: .; V gene: TRBV18; J gene: TRBJ2-7; CDR3 DNA: TGTGCCAGCTCACCAAGGACTAGCGGCTTCTACGAGCAGTACTTC; CDR3 protein: CASSPRTSGFYEQYF
D gene: TRBD1; clone size: .; V gene: TRBV29-1; J gene: TRBJ2-5; CDR3 DNA: TGCAGCGTGAGGACAGGGGCGAGACAAGAGACCCAGTACTTC; CDR3 protein: CSVRTGARQETQYF
D gene: .; clone size: .; V gene: TRBV24-1; J gene: TRBJ2-5; CDR3 DNA: TGTGCCACCAGTGAGGGCAGGGGCGCAAAGACCCAGTACTTC; CDR3 protein: CATSEGRGAKTQYF
D gene: .; clone size: .; V gene: TRBV21-1; J gene: TRBJ2-7; CDR3 DNA: TGTGCCAGCAGAATTCTGCGGGCCGCCTACGAGCAGTACTTC; CDR3 protein: CASRILRAAYEQYF
D gene: TRBD1; clone size: .; V gene: TRBV27; J gene: TRBJ1-5; CDR3 DNA: TGTGCCAGCAGTTCCCCGGGACAGGGGGCTAGGCAGCCCCAGCATTTT; CDR3 protein: CASSSPGQGARQPQHF
D gene: .; clone size: .; V gene: TRBV18; J gene: TRBJ1-3; CDR3 DNA: TGTGCCAGCTCACCACTGGCCGCAGATGGAAACACCATATATTTT; CDR3 protein: CASSPLAADGNTIYF
D gene: .; clone size: .; V gene: TRBV5-8; J gene: TRBJ2-7; CDR3 DNA: TGTGCCAGCAGCCAGGATCGGGACTACGAGCAGTACTTC; CDR3 protein: CASSQDRDYEQYF
D gene: TRBD2; clone size: few; V gene: TRBV24-1; J gene: TRBJ2-1; CDR3 DNA: TGTGCCACCAGTGATCGGTCCGCTAGCGGGTCTTCCAATGAGCAGTTCTTC; CDR3 protein: CATSDRSASGSSNEQFF
D gene: .; clone size: .; V gene: TRBV9; J gene: TRBJ1-4; CDR3 DNA: TGTGCCAGCAGCGTAGGCAGGGGTGAGGAAAAACTGTTTTTT; CDR3 protein: CASSVGRGEEKLFF
D gene: .; clone size: .; V gene: TRBV30; J gene: TRBJ2-3; CDR3 DNA: TGTGCCTGGGCCTTAGCCGACAGTGCCAAAGCTACGCAGTATTTT; CDR3 protein: CAWALADSAKATQYF
D gene: .; clone size: .; V gene: TRBV7-2; J gene: TRBJ2-3; CDR3 DNA: TGTGCCAGCAGCTTTGACGACACAACTAGCACAGATACGCAGTATTTT; CDR3 protein: CASSFDDTTSTDTQYF
D gene: .; clone size: .; V gene: TRBV15; J gene: TRBJ1-1; CDR3 DNA: TGTGCCACCAGCCGAGACACCCGGGACACTGAAGCTTTCTTT; CDR3 protein: CATSRDTRDTEAFF
D gene: TRBD2; clone size: .; V gene: TRBV7-6; J gene: TRBJ2-1; CDR3 DNA: TGTGCCAGCAGCTTAGCTAGCGGGCTCTCCTACAATGAGCAGTTCTTC; CDR3 protein: CASSLASGLSYNEQFF
D gene: TRBD2; clone size: .; V gene: TRBV2; J gene: TRBJ2-2; CDR3 DNA: TGTGCCAGCAAAGGCGGGAGCTCCGGGGAGCTGTTTTTT; CDR3 protein: CASKGGSSGELFF
D gene: .; clone size: .; V gene: TRBV2; J gene: TRBJ1-2; CDR3 DNA: TGTGCCAGCAGGGACCCGAGGGGGGGCCCCTATGGCTACACCTTC; CDR3 protein: CASRDPRGGPYGYTF
D gene: .; clone size: .; V gene: TRBV3-1/TRBV3-2; J gene: TRBJ2-7; CDR3 DNA: TGTGCCAGCAGCCTCGGAGGGGAGCAGTACTTC; CDR3 protein: CASSLGGEQYF
D gene: TRBD1; clone size: .; V gene: TRBV5-1; J gene: TRBJ1-1; CDR3 DNA: TGCGCCAGCAGCCCTGGACAGGACACTGAAGCTTTCTTT; CDR3 protein: CASSPGQDTEAFF
D gene: .; clone size: .; V gene: TRBV18; J gene: TRBJ2-5; CDR3 DNA: TGTGCCAGCTCACCTACTAGGGCAGAGACCCAGTACTTC; CDR3 protein: CASSPTRAETQYF
D gene: .; clone size: .; V gene: TRBV15; J gene: TRBJ2-7; CDR3 DNA: TGTGCCACCAGCATGTCCGGAGGAGAGTACGAGCAGTACTTC; CDR3 protein: CATSMSGGEYEQYF
D gene: TRBD1; clone size: .; V gene: TRBV28; J gene: TRBJ1-6; CDR3 DNA: TGTGCCAGCAGATTCGGGACAGGGGGCGGTTCACCCCTCCACTTT; CDR3 protein: CASRFGTGGGSPLHF
D gene: TRBD2; clone size: .; V gene: TRBV6-5; J gene: TRBJ2-1; CDR3 DNA: TGTGCCAGCAGACTAGCGGACTCCTACAATGAGCAGTTCTTC; CDR3 protein: CASRLADSYNEQFF
D gene: TRBD1; clone size: .; V gene: TRBV2; J gene: TRBJ2-7; CDR3 DNA: TGTGCCAGCAGTGCCGGGACAGGGAGAAACGAGCAGTACTTC; CDR3 protein: CASSAGTGRNEQYF
D gene: TRBD1; clone size: .; V gene: TRBV5-4; J gene: TRBJ1-2; CDR3 DNA: TGTGCCAGCAGCGTCAGGGGGTACAACCATGGCTACACCTTC; CDR3 protein: CASSVRGYNHGYTF
D gene: .; clone size: few; V gene: TRBV29-1; J gene: TRBJ2-7; CDR3 DNA: TGCAGCGTTAGACCACAGGGAGCTAGCTACGAGCAGTACTTC; CDR3 protein: CSVRPQGASYEQYF
D gene: .; clone size: once; V gene: TRBV6-4; J gene: TRBJ2-4; CDR3 DNA: TGTGCCAGCAGTGACCCCATACTAGCCAAAAACATTCAGTACTTC; CDR3 protein: CASSDPILAKNIQYF
D gene: .; clone size: few; V gene: TRBV29-1; J gene: TRBJ2-7; CDR3 DNA: TGCAGCGTTGGGAGAGGGCGGGACGAGCAGTACTTC; CDR3 protein: CSVGRGRDEQYF
D gene: .; clone size: few; V gene: TRBV6-5; J gene: TRBJ1-3; CDR3 DNA: TGTGCCAGCAGTTACTCGATAAGACACGGAAACACCATATATTTT; CDR3 protein: CASSYSIRHGNTIYF
D gene: TRBD2; clone size: .; V gene: TRBV15; J gene: TRBJ2-1; CDR3 DNA: TGTGCCACCGGTTTAGCGGGCCGCTACAATGAGCAGTTCTTC; CDR3 protein: CATGLAGRYNEQFF
D gene: .; clone size: .; V gene: TRBV5-1; J gene: TRBJ1-3; CDR3 DNA: TGCGCCAGCAGCCCTTCGGGGGGGGCAAACACCATATATTTT; CDR3 protein: CASSPSGGANTIYF
D gene: .; clone size: .; V gene: TRBV4-1; J gene: TRBJ2-7; CDR3 DNA: TGCGCCAGCAGCGTCTACGAGTTTAGTTACGAGCAGTACTTC; CDR3 protein: CASSVYEFSYEQYF
D gene: TRBD2; clone size: .; V gene: TRBV19; J gene: TRBJ2-2; CDR3 DNA: TGTGCCAGTAGTAGCGGGAGGAAATGGGGAGGCACCGGGGAGCTGTTTTTT; CDR3 protein: CASSSGRKWGGTGELFF